The 12 T cell receptor beta chains below come from one sample, sequenced in a study of shared T cell receptors in the human thymus. TCRdb's copy holds only in-frame clones and misses some; the assay was immunoSEQ multiplex PCR. The top ten clones hold roughly 0.01% of a sample with some 760,000 clones, approximately 83% of them seen once. Another study also made use of these data, one on human thymus T cells.

Sequencing was carried out using thymocytes. The receptor source for this set is a girl younger than two with a congenital heart defect.

This chain uses TRBV5-1 with TRBJ1-4; maybe TRBD1 (6 bases). There are 16 residues in the CDR3. The ends were cut back, 2 bases at V and 10 bases at J, with 21 bases in the middle. Germline-derived CDR1 and CDR2 are SGHRS and YFSETQ. CDR3 in DNA: TGCGCCAGCAGCTTCTTACCAGGGGTCAAAGTTGGAAAACTGTTTTTT. It is translated as CASSFLPGVKVGKLFF.

The chain links TRBV5-6 to TRBJ2-1, with 8 nucleotides matching TRBD1. Losses at the gene ends were 4 bases for V and 4 bases for J; bases not matched to a gene: 19. The CDR3 contains 19 residues. From germline, CDR1 is SGHDT and CDR2 YYEEEE. The CDR3 reads CASSPVGTGGPERYNEQFF. The DNA for the CDR3 is TGTGCCAGCAGCCCTGTTGGGACAGGTGGGCCCGAGAGGTACAATGAGCAGTTCTTC.

This clone appeared a single time. This chain connects TRBV29-1 to TRBJ2-7; 8 bases agree with TRBD1. Germline assignment: CDR1 SQVTM and CDR2 ANQGSEA. The CDR3 loop spans 14 amino acids. V gave up 2 bases and J gave up 1 base; unmatched junction bases: 4. The CDR3 nucleotides are TGCAGCGTTGAATCCCAGGGGGCATCCTACGAGCAGTACTTC. Translated, it gives CSVESQGASYEQYF.

The chain couples TRBV15 to TRBJ1-6; TRBD1 matches at 8 bases. The V gene's germline CDR1 is LNHNV and CDR2 YYDKDF (reference sequence). With 5 bases clipped from V and 7 bases from J, the junction kept 13 bases outside the gene matches. The CDR3 consists of 17 residues. The CDR3 spells CATSDRGLTRGNSPLHF. The CDR3, as DNA: TGTGCCACCAGCGACAGGGGACTCACCAGGGGGAATTCACCCCTCCACTTT.

This clone appeared once. As DNA, the CDR3 is TGTGCCAGCATATCGGGGAATGCCGGGGAGCTGTTTTTT. It is translated as CASISGNAGELFF. The chain has TRBV27 and TRBJ2-2; D is perhaps TRBD2 (5 bases). V gave up 7 bases and J gave up 6 bases, with 12 bases separating them. CDR1 is MNHEY and CDR2 is SMNVEV in the germline V gene (reference sequence). This CDR3 region has 13 residues.

The V gene is TRBV6-1, the J gene TRBJ1-2, with 7 bases aligning to TRBD1. Unmatched junction bases numbered 2, after V lost 4 bases and J lost 3 bases. In germline, CDR1 is MNHNS, CDR2 SASEGT. There are 13 residues in the CDR3. The CDR3 spells CASSGDSYYGYTF. DNA of the CDR3: TGTGCCAGCAGTGGGGACAGCTACTATGGCTACACCTTC.

V usage is TRBV6-1 and J usage is TRBJ2-7; 7 positions match TRBD1. This CDR3 is 15 amino acids long. Germline V lookup: CDR1 MNHNS, CDR2 SASEGT. Unmatched junction bases numbered 7, after V lost 5 bases and J lost 0 bases. CDR3 loop: CASSPRDSSSYEQYF. The DNA of the CDR3 is TGTGCCAGCAGTCCCCGGGACAGCAGCTCCTACGAGCAGTACTTC.

This clone was observed once. This chain connects TRBV7-2 to TRBJ2-1; TRBD2 agrees at 13 bases. V lost 4 bases and J lost 5; bases outside the gene matches: 8. The CDR3 contains 17 residues. The germline V gene has CDR1 SGHTA and CDR2 FQGNSA. The CDR3 nucleotides read TGTGCCAGCAGCTGCACTAGCGGGGGGGCCGATCACAATGAGCAGTTCTTC. This gives the protein CASSCTSGGADHNEQFF. Drawing the rest from reference TRBV7-2 and TRBJ2-1, the complete variable domain is GAGVSQSPSNKVTEKGKDVELRCDPISGHTALYWYRQSLGQGLEFLIYFQGNSAPDKSGLPSDRFSAERTGGSVSTLTIQRTQQEDSAVYLCASSCTSGGADHNEQFFGPGTRLTVL.

The chain is built from TRBV30 and TRBJ1-2; D gene ambiguous. The germline gives CDR1 GTSNPN, CDR2 SVGIG (reference sequence). Trimming stripped 1 base from V and 6 bases from J, with 18 bases between. CDR3 length: 15 residues. Here the CDR3 DNA reads TGTGCCTGGAGTGAGCAAAGTACCCCTCAGGATGGCTACACCTTC. As protein: CAWSEQSTPQDGYTF.

The chain recombines TRBV4-1 with TRBJ2-1; no firm D call. The CDR3 contains 16 residues. The germline V gene has CDR1 MGHRA and CDR2 YSYEKL. Trimming stripped 0 bases from V and 5 bases from J, with 14 bases between. The CDR3, as DNA: TGCGCCAGCAGCCAAGACGGTCTAGAGAACCACAATGAGCAGTTCTTC. Translation: CASSQDGLENHNEQFF.

V is TRBV2 and J is TRBJ2-1, with 8 nucleotides matching TRBD1. The germline gives CDR1 SNHLY, CDR2 FYNNEI. The V gene end was trimmed by 6 bases and the J gene end by 7 bases; junction bases not matched to a gene: 8. The CDR3 covers 14 residues. Written as DNA, the CDR3 is TGTGCCAGCAGACAAGATCAGGGGGCGAATGAGCAGTTCTTC. Its translation is CASRQDQGANEQFF.

This chain connects TRBV7-9 to TRBJ1-4; D is unresolved. In germline, CDR1 is SEHNR, CDR2 FQNEAQ (reference sequence). V gave up 2 bases and J gave up 4 bases, with 5 bases separating them. The CDR3 length is 13 residues. The DNA for the CDR3 is TGTGCCAGCAGCTTAAGCCGTAATGAAAAACTGTTTTTT. Amino acid sequence: CASSLSRNEKLFF.